The rows below give T cell receptor beta chains drawn from one sample of a study of shared T cell receptors in the human thymus. Measured with immunoSEQ multiplex PCR; TCRdb has only the in-frame clones, and not every one. The sample holds over 450,000 clones, around 78% seen once. These same data were also listed under a study on human thymus T cells.

The source material was thymocytes. The source of these receptors is a boy in the first two years of life with a congenital heart defect. Both conserved end residues are part of each CDR3. A D gene is named only where the DNA matches it firmly. Rows may omit the clone size; those that give it use once, few, many or a size class.

clone size	J gene	D gene	CDR3 length	V gene	CDR3 protein	CDR3 DNA
-	TRBJ2-2	-	13	TRBV30	CAWSDPPTRELFF	TGTGCCTGGAGTGATCCACCCACGAGAGAGCTGTTTTTT
-	TRBJ2-5	TRBD2	17	TRBV4-3	CASSQGLAGGAEETQYF	TGCGCCAGCAGCCAAGGACTAGCGGGGGGAGCGGAAGAGACCCAGTACTTC
-	TRBJ2-3	TRBD2	15	TRBV13	CASSLGWREGDTQYF	TGTGCCAGCAGCTTAGGATGGCGGGAGGGAGATACGCAGTATTTT
-	TRBJ2-1	TRBD2	19	TRBV5-1	CASSLSPTSGSPSYNEQFF	TGCGCCAGCAGCTTGTCCCCAACTAGCGGGAGTCCTTCCTACAATGAGCAGTTCTTC
-	TRBJ2-4	TRBD1	18	TRBV2	CASSDARGREGTKNIQYF	TGTGCCAGCAGTGATGCCAGGGGGCGCGAGGGGACCAAAAACATTCAGTACTTC
-	TRBJ2-7	-	16	TRBV21-1	CASSKGSRDLLYEQYF	TGTGCCAGCAGCAAAGGGTCGCGGGACCTACTCTACGAGCAGTACTTC
once	TRBJ2-3	TRBD2	21	TRBV4-2	CASSQEPTGTSGNMSRDTQYF	TGTGCCAGCAGCCAAGAGCCCACCGGGACTAGCGGGAACATGTCGAGAGATACGCAGTATTTT
-	TRBJ2-1	TRBD1	16	TRBV28	CASSYRPGQEFNEQFF	TGTGCCAGCAGCTACCGCCCGGGACAGGAGTTCAATGAGCAGTTCTTC
-	TRBJ2-7	-	16	TRBV4-2	CASSQEPLATRYEQYF	TGTGCCAGCAGCCAAGAGCCCCTTGCTACGCGGTACGAGCAGTACTTC
-	TRBJ1-5	-	16	TRBV18	CASSPSGHDSNQPQHF	TGTGCCAGCTCACCCTCCGGACACGATAGCAATCAGCCCCAGCATTTT
once	TRBJ2-1	TRBD2	16	TRBV9	CASSVASTSGYNEQFF	TGTGCCAGCAGCGTAGCCTCGACTAGCGGATACAATGAGCAGTTCTTC
-	TRBJ1-2	-	14	TRBV7-6	CASSLADPGFGYTF	TGTGCCAGCAGCTTAGCCGACCCAGGATTTGGCTACACCTTC
-	TRBJ1-4	-	15	TRBV19	CASSERTDGYEKLFF	TGTGCCAGTAGTGAGAGGACAGACGGGTATGAAAAACTGTTTTTT
-	TRBJ2-7	TRBD2	18	TRBV11-2	CASSLNCSGRILAYEQYF	TGTGCCAGCAGCTTAAATTGTAGCGGGAGGATATTAGCCTACGAGCAGTACTTC
-	TRBJ2-7	-	13	TRBV30	CAWNARGRYEQYF	TGTGCCTGGAACGCGAGAGGTCGCTACGAGCAGTACTTC
-	TRBJ2-7	-	13	TRBV27	CASSLSPGYEQYF	TGTGCCAGCAGTTTAAGTCCGGGTTACGAGCAGTACTTC
few	TRBJ2-1	TRBD2	15	TRBV27	CASSLELRTSHEQFF	TGTGCCAGCAGTTTGGAGTTAAGGACTAGCCATGAGCAGTTCTTC
-	TRBJ2-1	TRBD2	16	TRBV5-1	CASSHPSGTRSNEQFF	TGCGCCAGCAGCCATCCCTCCGGGACTAGATCCAATGAGCAGTTCTTC
-	TRBJ1-4	-	20	TRBV5-1	CASSLGGKKAPLGEREKLFF	TGCGCCAGCAGCTTGGGAGGGAAAAAAGCCCCTCTGGGTGAAAGGGAAAAACTGTTTTTT
-	TRBJ2-1	TRBD2	18	TRBV7-9	CASSLGLAGGPLYNEQFF	TGTGCCAGCAGCCTGGGACTAGCGGGAGGGCCCCTCTACAATGAGCAGTTCTTC
-	TRBJ2-2	-	13	TRBV27	CASSLQGYGELFF	TGTGCCAGCAGTTTACAGGGGTACGGGGAGCTGTTTTTT
-	TRBJ2-1	TRBD2	14	TRBV19	CASSNSGAYNEQFF	TGTGCCAGTAGTAATAGCGGGGCATACAATGAGCAGTTCTTC
-	TRBJ2-7	-	11	TRBV29-1	CSHTRGSEQYF	TGCAGCCATACCCGGGGGTCTGAGCAGTACTTC
-	TRBJ1-4	-	14	TRBV6-5	CASRMSGGNEKLFF	TGTGCCAGCAGGATGTCGGGTGGTAATGAAAAACTGTTTTTT
-	TRBJ1-2	TRBD1	14	TRBV7-2	CASSFKTGNYGYTF	TGTGCCAGCAGCTTCAAGACAGGGAACTATGGCTACACCTTC
-	TRBJ1-1	-	14	TRBV14	CASSQGAPNTEAFF	TGTGCCAGCAGCCAAGGGGCCCCGAACACTGAAGCTTTCTTT
-	TRBJ2-7	-	11	TRBV7-2	CASSYNYEQYF	TGTGCCAGCAGCTACAACTACGAGCAGTACTTC
once	TRBJ2-2	TRBD1	14	TRBV28	CASTGTGATGELFF	TGTGCCAGCACCGGGACAGGGGCAACCGGGGAGCTGTTTTTT
-	TRBJ2-3	TRBD2	15	TRBV25-1	CASTSTSAITDTQYF	TGTGCCAGCACATCGACTAGCGCCATCACAGATACGCAGTATTTT
-	TRBJ2-7	TRBD2	18	TRBV5-4	CASSLTSGKSKRTYEQYF	TGTGCCAGCAGCTTGACTAGCGGGAAATCGAAAAGGACCTACGAGCAGTACTTC
-	TRBJ2-7	TRBD2	14	TRBV28	CASRGTSGDYEQYF	TGTGCCAGCCGCGGGACTAGTGGCGACTACGAGCAGTACTTC
-	TRBJ2-1	-	16	TRBV19	CASSIGAGSSYNEQFF	TGTGCCAGTAGTATCGGGGCGGGAAGCTCCTACAATGAGCAGTTCTTC
-	TRBJ2-3	TRBD2	19	TRBV23-1	CASSLPNPQAGGLRDTQYF	TGCGCCAGCAGTCTCCCTAACCCCCAAGCGGGAGGGCTGCGGGATACGCAGTATTTT
-	TRBJ1-2	-	15	TRBV14	CASSQGAEGGYGYTF	TGTGCCAGCAGCCAAGGGGCTGAGGGAGGGTATGGCTACACCTTC
-	TRBJ2-1	-	15	TRBV12-5	CASGLNPRGSNEQFF	TGTGCTAGTGGTTTGAATCCCCGGGGGTCCAATGAGCAGTTCTTC
-	TRBJ2-1	TRBD2	14	TRBV10-1	CASSEIAGGGEQFF	TGCGCCAGCAGTGAGATAGCGGGAGGAGGAGAGCAGTTCTTC
-	TRBJ2-7	TRBD2	14	TRBV10-3	CAIRKREGLYEQYF	TGTGCCATCAGAAAGCGGGAGGGCCTGTACGAGCAGTACTTC
-	TRBJ2-7	TRBD2	15	TRBV11-1	CASSLGGSYPYEQYF	TGTGCCAGCAGCTTAGGCGGGAGCTATCCCTACGAGCAGTACTTC
once	TRBJ2-1	TRBD2	15	TRBV9	CASSAPGTSLNEQFF	TGTGCCAGCAGCGCACCCGGGACTAGCCTCAATGAGCAGTTCTTC
-	TRBJ1-2	TRBD1	17	TRBV4-3	CASSRYIPTGIKPGYTF	TGCGCCAGCAGCCGATACATCCCGACAGGGATTAAGCCTGGCTACACCTTC
-	TRBJ1-5	TRBD1	14	TRBV6-5	CASSPGTVGQPQHF	TGTGCCAGCAGCCCCGGGACAGTAGGTCAGCCCCAGCATTTT
-	TRBJ2-7	TRBD2	17	TRBV18	CASSPPVDSGSSHEQYF	TGTGCCAGCTCACCCCCCGTGGATAGCGGGAGCTCCCACGAGCAGTACTTC
-	TRBJ2-2	-	18	TRBV5-1	CASSLRTEGRANTGELFF	TGCGCCAGCAGCTTGAGGACAGAAGGGCGGGCGAACACCGGGGAGCTGTTTTTT
-	TRBJ1-1	-	16	TRBV6-1	CASSEPQTFMNTEAFF	TGTGCCAGCAGTGAACCACAGACCTTCATGAACACTGAAGCTTTCTTT
-	TRBJ1-1	-	18	TRBV2	CASSGVVRVSSLNTEAFF	TGTGCCAGCAGTGGGGTCGTCAGGGTTTCGTCACTAAACACTGAAGCTTTCTTT
-	TRBJ1-1	TRBD1	15	TRBV19	CASNLPGQGNTEAFF	TGTGCCAGTAATTTGCCGGGACAGGGAAACACTGAAGCTTTCTTT
once	TRBJ1-4	TRBD1	16	TRBV7-9	CASSIPGQGRYEKLFF	TGTGCCAGCAGCATACCGGGACAGGGTCGTTATGAAAAACTGTTTTTT
once	TRBJ1-1	-	14	TRBV19	CASSSTTRDTEAFF	TGTGCCAGTAGTTCCACCACCAGGGACACTGAAGCTTTCTTT
-	TRBJ2-2	-	15	TRBV9	CASSVGGQICGELFF	TGTGCCAGCAGCGTAGGTGGACAGATTTGCGGGGAGCTGTTTTTT
few	TRBJ2-1	TRBD2	17	TRBV7-2	CASYGDRGGGWHNEQFF	TGTGCCAGCTACGGAGACCGGGGGGGAGGATGGCACAATGAGCAGTTCTTC
-	TRBJ1-2	-	17	TRBV28	CASSLGPLREANYGYTF	TGTGCCAGCAGTTTAGGTCCCCTCCGGGAGGCTAACTATGGCTACACCTTC
-	TRBJ1-5	-	19	TRBV30	CAWSVRTRRRGGMNQPQHF	TGTGCCTGGAGTGTACGTACCCGTAGGCGTGGGGGGATGAATCAGCCCCAGCATTTT
-	TRBJ2-3	TRBD1	15	TRBV6-4	CASSFTGGGTDTQYF	TGTGCCAGCAGTTTCACAGGGGGCGGCACAGATACGCAGTATTTT
-	TRBJ2-3	-	18	TRBV28	CASSQKDWTGGYTDTQYF	TGTGCCAGCAGCCAAAAAGACTGGACAGGAGGGTACACAGATACGCAGTATTTT
-	TRBJ2-4	TRBD1	17	TRBV28	CASSLFVREGAQNIQYF	TGTGCCAGCAGTTTATTTGTTAGAGAGGGGGCCCAAAACATTCAGTACTTC
-	TRBJ2-1	TRBD1	16	TRBV4-3	CASSQTLGQRYNEQFF	TGCGCCAGCAGCCAAACATTGGGACAGAGATACAATGAGCAGTTCTTC
-	TRBJ2-6	TRBD2	17	TRBV27	CASSLTSGGSGANVLTF	TGTGCCAGCAGTTTAACTAGCGGGGGCTCTGGGGCCAACGTCCTGACTTTC
-	TRBJ2-2	TRBD2	19	TRBV12-5	CASGLRLAASNANTGELFF	TGTGCTAGTGGTTTAAGACTAGCCGCGTCGAACGCGAACACCGGGGAGCTGTTTTTT
-	TRBJ2-6	TRBD1	17	TRBV19	CASSMRTGTSGANVLTF	TGTGCCAGTAGTATGAGGACAGGCACTTCTGGGGCCAACGTCCTGACTTTC
few	TRBJ2-1	-	16	TRBV4-3	CASSHHRKSSYNEQFF	TGCGCCAGCAGCCACCACAGGAAGAGCTCCTACAATGAGCAGTTCTTC